This TCR beta chain was obtained from a study of blood T cell repertoires in COVID-19. Study summary: T cells, B-cell-depleted T cells, or PBMCs provided the cDNA or gDNA that served as material.

CDR3 length: 16 amino acids. Germline-derived CDR1 and CDR2 are LGHDT and YNNKEL (reference sequence). The V end lost 6 bases, the J end lost 5 bases, and 22 bases lay between the germline ends. The method was immunoSEQ multiplex PCR; TCRdb's version includes in-frame clones alone and lacks a portion of them. The sample lists roughly 300,000 clones; roughly 90% were seen once. The receptor comes from a woman aged 30 to 39 with COVID-19, enrolled during active disease. Sequenced input: peripheral blood. The chain joins TRBV3-1 (or the pseudogene TRBV3-2) to TRBJ2-5, with D possibly matching TRBD2 (5 bases). The CDR3 nucleotides read TGTGCCAGCAGTCCGAAGAGGGTAGATCCCAGGGAGACCCAGTACTTC. As protein: CASSPKRVDPRETQYF.